The T cell receptor (beta chain) under discussion was sequenced for a study of cytomegalovirus exposure and HLA in healthy donors. A multiplex PCR was run with 60 Vbeta primers and 13 Jbeta primers. Sequencing was performed with immunoSEQ multiplex PCR; in TCRdb, only in-frame clones are kept and a portion is missing. The sample lists approximately 70,000 clones, around 69% occurring once. Per germline, CDR1 SQVTM and CDR2 ANQGSEA. The germline V and J ends were trimmed by 4 bases and 0 bases, with 10 bases remaining between them. The CDR3 is made up of 14 amino acids. The source is a human donor in good health. The sequenced material came from PBMCs. The chain uses TRBV29-1 and TRBJ2-4, with a possible D match to TRBD2 (5 bases). CDR3 region: CSVGSGLAKNIQYF. DNA for the CDR3: TGCAGCGTTGGGAGCGGACTAGCCAAAAACATTCAGTACTTC.